The clone carrying this T cell receptor (beta chain) was found a few times. Its target is unknown. Libraries for TCRalpha and TCRbeta carried sample barcodes and unique molecular identifiers via 5'RACE. TCRdb called the 5' RACE reads again in MiXCR, with one record for every CDR3 protein. The table has 130,000 to 150,000 distinct CDR3 sequences, 15% to 20% seen once; the top ten hold 2% to 2.5%. These data originate in a study of T-cell memory formation after mild COVID-19. Study conclusions and caveats: A second wave expanding day 15 to 37 was CD4+-biased; contracting clones were balanced. Memory sampled before infection contained some responding clones, suggesting cross-reactive memory joined.

Germline CDR1 is SGHTA and CDR2 is FQGNSA. The CDR3 contains 15 residues. V shed 1 base, J shed 6 bases, and the junction held 5 bases outside the gene matches. The chain recombines TRBV7-2 with TRBJ1-5; 8 nucleotides match TRBD1. This TCR was recovered from an adult woman who had mild COVID-19 (a few samples of this study predate the infection). Cell type and time point are not known. Sequencing was performed on PBMCs or a T cell subset sorted from them (not recorded which). The CDR3, as DNA: TGTGCCAGCAGCTTAGTTGGACAGGGCATTCAGCCCCAGCATTTT. This translates into CASSLVGQGIQPQHF.